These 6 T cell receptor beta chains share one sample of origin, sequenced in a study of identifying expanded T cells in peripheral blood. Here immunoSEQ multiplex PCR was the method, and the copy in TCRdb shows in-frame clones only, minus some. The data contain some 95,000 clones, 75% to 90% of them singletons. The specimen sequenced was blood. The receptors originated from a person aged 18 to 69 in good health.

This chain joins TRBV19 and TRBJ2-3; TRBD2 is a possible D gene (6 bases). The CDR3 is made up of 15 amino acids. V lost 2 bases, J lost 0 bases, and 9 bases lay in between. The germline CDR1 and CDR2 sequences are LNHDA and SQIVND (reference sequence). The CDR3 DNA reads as TGTGCCAGTAGTATAATTCGGGGGAGCACAGATACGCAGTATTTT. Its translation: CASSIIRGSTDTQYF.

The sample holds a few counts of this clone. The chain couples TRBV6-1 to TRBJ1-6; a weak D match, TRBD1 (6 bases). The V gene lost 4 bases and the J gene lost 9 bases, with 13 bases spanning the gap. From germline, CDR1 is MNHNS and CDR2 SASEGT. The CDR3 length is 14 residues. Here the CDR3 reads CASSVSGAASPLHF. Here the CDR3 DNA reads TGTGCCAGCAGTGTGTCGGGGGCAGCTTCACCCCTCCACTTT.

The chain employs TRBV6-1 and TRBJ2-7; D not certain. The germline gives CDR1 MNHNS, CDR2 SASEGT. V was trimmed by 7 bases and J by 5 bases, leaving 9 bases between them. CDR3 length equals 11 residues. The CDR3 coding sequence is TGTGCCAGCACCGGACCCGACGAGCAGTACTTC. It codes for CASTGPDEQYF.

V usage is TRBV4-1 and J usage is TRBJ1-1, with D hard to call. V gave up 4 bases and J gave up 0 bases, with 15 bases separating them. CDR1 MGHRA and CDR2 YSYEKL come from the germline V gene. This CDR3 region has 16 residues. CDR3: CASSRGNGPLNTEAFF. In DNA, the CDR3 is TGCGCCAGCAGCCGCGGGAATGGTCCCTTGAACACTGAAGCTTTCTTT.

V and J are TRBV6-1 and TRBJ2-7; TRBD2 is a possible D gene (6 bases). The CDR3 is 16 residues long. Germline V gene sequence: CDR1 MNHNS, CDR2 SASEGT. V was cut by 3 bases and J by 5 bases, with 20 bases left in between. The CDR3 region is CASSDSGGTPRDEQYF. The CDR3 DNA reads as TGTGCCAGCAGTGATTCGGGCGGGACCCCTCGGGACGAGCAGTACTTC.

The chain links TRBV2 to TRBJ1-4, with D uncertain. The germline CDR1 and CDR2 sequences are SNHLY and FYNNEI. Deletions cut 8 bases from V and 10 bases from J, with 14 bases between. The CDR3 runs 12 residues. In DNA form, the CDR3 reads TGTGCCAGCGAACTCCGTGGAGGAAAACTGTTTTTT. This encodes CASELRGGKLFF.